This entry is about one TCR beta chain. Its antigen is undetermined. This record comes from a study of molecular identifiers for immune sequencing clone quantification. General observations from the study: Single-cell amounts of spiked Jurkat TCR RNA were reportedly detectable among fewer than 1.3 million naive cells. For highly expanded clones, sizes could be underestimated when identical TCR molecules share a barcode.

Input for naive CD8 libraries was roughly 19,000 to 1,100,000 sorted cells; the RNA fraction used was 10%, 30% or 50%. Bulk TCR library preparation followed previously described methods with listed TCR primers. MiXCR was run by TCRdb on the PCR reads, yielding one entry per CDR3 protein. The table has approximately 500,000 distinct CDR3 sequences, roughly a fifth seen once; the top ten hold under 0.85%. With V trimmed by 0 bases and J by 4 bases, 8 bases remained unmatched. Germline V gene lookup returns CDR1 LGHNA and CDR2 YSLEER. This CDR3 is built from 16 residues. Sequencing was performed on naive CD8+ T cells from blood, with Jurkat cell RNA spiked in. Subset indicated: FACS-sorted CD8+CD4-CCR7+CD45RA+ naive T cells. The TCR comes from a human donor in good health. Some libraries in this study had Jurkat cell RNA spiked in. This chain joins TRBV4-3 and TRBJ1-1, with 7 bases identical to TRBD1. In nucleotides, the CDR3 is TGCGCCAGCAGCCAAGATTTTAGGGGGCTCGTCACTGAAGCTTTCTTT. Translated, it gives CASSQDFRGLVTEAFF.